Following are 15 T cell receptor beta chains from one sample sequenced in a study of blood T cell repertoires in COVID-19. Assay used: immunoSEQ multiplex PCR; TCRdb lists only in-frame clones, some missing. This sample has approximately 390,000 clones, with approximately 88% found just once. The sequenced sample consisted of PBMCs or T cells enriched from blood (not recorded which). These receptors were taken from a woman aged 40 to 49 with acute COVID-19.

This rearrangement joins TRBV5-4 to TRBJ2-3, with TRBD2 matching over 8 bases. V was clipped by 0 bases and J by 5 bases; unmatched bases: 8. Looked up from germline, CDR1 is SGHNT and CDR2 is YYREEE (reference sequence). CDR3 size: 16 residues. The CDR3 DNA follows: TGTGCCAGCAGCTTGGTTACGGGGGGGGTTGTAGATACGCAGTATTTT. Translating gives CASSLVTGGVVDTQYF.

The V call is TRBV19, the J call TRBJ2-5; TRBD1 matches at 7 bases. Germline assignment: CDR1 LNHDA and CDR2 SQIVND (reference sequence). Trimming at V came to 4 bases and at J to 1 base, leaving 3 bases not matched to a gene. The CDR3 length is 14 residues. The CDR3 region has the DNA TGTGCCAGTAGTACAGGGGGAATCCAAGAGACCCAGTACTTC. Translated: CASSTGGIQETQYF.

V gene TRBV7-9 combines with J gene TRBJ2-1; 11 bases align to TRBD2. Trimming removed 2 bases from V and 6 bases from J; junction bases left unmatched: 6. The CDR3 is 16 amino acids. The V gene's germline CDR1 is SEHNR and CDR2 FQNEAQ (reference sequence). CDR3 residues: CASSLITSGGFNEQFF. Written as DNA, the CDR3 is TGTGCCAGCAGCTTAATAACTAGCGGGGGTTTCAATGAGCAGTTCTTC.

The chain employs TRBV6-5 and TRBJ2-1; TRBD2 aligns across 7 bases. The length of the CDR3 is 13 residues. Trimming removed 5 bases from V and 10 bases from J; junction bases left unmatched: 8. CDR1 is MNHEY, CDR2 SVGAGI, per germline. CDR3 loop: CASSRPAGGEQFF. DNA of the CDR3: TGTGCCAGCAGTCGTCCCGCCGGGGGGGAGCAGTTCTTC.

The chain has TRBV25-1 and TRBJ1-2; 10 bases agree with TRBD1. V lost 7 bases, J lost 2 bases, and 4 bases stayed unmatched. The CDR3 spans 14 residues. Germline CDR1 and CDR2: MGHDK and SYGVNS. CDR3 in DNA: TGTGCCAGCAAAGGACAGGGGGTCAACTATGGCTACACCTTC. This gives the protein CASKGQGVNYGYTF.

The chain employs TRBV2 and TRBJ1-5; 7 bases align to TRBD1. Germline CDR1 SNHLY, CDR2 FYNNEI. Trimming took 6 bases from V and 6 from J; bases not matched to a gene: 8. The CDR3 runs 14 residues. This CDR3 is CASRLEGAVQPQHF. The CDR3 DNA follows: TGTGCCAGCAGGTTAGAGGGGGCGGTTCAGCCCCAGCATTTT.

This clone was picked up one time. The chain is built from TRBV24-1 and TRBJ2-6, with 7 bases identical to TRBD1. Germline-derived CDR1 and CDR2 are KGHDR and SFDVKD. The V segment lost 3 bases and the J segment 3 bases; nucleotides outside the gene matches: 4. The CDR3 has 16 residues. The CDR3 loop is CATSDPTGVGANVLTF. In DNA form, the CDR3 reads TGTGCCACCAGTGATCCCACAGGGGTTGGGGCCAACGTCCTGACTTTC.

The CDR3 here is CASSMRRGKGYGYTF. As DNA, the CDR3 is TGTGCCAGTAGTATGAGGCGGGGTAAGGGCTATGGCTACACCTTC. The gene calls are TRBV19 and TRBJ1-2; unclear D gene. V lost 3 bases to trimming and J lost 4 bases, with 15 bases between them. Germline V gene lookup returns CDR1 LNHDA and CDR2 SQIVND (reference sequence). The CDR3 is 15 amino acids.

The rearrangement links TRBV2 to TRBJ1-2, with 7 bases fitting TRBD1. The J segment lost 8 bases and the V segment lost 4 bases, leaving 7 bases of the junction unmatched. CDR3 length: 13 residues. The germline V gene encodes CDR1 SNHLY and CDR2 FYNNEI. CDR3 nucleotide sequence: TGTGCCAGCAGTGTTCCAGGGGGTTGGGGCTACACCTTC. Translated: CASSVPGGWGYTF.

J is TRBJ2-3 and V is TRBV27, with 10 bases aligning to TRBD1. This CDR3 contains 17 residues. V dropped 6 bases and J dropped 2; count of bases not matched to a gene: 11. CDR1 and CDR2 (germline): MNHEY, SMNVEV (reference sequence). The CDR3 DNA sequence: TGTGCCAGCAGCACCGGGACAGGGGCGTGGGTCACAGATACGCAGTATTTT. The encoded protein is CASSTGTGAWVTDTQYF.

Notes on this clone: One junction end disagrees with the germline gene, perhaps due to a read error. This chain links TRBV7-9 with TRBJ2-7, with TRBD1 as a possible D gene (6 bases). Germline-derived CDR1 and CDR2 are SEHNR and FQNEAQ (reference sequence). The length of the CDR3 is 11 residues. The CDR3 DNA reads TGTGCCAGCAGCTTAGATGGGGGCCGATTCTTC. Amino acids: CASSLDGGRFF.

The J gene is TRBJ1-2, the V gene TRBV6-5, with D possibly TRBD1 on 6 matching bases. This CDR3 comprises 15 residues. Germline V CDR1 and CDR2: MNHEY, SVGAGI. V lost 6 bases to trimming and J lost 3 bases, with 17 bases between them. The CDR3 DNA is TGTGCCAGCAGGCAATGGGACACTATGTACTATGGCTACACCTTC. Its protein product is CASRQWDTMYYGYTF.

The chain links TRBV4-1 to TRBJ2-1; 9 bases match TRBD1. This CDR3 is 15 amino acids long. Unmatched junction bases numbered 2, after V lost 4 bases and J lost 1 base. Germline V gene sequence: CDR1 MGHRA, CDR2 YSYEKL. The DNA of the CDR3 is TGCGCCAGCAGCCGCGGGACAGGGTCCTACAATGAGCAGTTCTTC. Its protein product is CASSRGTGSYNEQFF.

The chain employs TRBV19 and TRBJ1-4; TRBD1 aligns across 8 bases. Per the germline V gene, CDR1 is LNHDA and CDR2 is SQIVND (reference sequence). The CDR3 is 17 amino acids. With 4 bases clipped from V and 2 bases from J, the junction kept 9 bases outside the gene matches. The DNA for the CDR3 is TGTGCCAGTAGTACGGACAGGGATTTCTCCACTAATGAAAAACTGTTTTTT. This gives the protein CASSTDRDFSTNEKLFF.

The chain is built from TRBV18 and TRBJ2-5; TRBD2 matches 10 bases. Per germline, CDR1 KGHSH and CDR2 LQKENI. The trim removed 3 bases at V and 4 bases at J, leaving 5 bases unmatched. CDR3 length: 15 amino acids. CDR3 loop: CASSPLAGARETQYF. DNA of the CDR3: TGTGCCAGCTCACCCCTAGCGGGGGCCAGAGAGACCCAGTACTTC.